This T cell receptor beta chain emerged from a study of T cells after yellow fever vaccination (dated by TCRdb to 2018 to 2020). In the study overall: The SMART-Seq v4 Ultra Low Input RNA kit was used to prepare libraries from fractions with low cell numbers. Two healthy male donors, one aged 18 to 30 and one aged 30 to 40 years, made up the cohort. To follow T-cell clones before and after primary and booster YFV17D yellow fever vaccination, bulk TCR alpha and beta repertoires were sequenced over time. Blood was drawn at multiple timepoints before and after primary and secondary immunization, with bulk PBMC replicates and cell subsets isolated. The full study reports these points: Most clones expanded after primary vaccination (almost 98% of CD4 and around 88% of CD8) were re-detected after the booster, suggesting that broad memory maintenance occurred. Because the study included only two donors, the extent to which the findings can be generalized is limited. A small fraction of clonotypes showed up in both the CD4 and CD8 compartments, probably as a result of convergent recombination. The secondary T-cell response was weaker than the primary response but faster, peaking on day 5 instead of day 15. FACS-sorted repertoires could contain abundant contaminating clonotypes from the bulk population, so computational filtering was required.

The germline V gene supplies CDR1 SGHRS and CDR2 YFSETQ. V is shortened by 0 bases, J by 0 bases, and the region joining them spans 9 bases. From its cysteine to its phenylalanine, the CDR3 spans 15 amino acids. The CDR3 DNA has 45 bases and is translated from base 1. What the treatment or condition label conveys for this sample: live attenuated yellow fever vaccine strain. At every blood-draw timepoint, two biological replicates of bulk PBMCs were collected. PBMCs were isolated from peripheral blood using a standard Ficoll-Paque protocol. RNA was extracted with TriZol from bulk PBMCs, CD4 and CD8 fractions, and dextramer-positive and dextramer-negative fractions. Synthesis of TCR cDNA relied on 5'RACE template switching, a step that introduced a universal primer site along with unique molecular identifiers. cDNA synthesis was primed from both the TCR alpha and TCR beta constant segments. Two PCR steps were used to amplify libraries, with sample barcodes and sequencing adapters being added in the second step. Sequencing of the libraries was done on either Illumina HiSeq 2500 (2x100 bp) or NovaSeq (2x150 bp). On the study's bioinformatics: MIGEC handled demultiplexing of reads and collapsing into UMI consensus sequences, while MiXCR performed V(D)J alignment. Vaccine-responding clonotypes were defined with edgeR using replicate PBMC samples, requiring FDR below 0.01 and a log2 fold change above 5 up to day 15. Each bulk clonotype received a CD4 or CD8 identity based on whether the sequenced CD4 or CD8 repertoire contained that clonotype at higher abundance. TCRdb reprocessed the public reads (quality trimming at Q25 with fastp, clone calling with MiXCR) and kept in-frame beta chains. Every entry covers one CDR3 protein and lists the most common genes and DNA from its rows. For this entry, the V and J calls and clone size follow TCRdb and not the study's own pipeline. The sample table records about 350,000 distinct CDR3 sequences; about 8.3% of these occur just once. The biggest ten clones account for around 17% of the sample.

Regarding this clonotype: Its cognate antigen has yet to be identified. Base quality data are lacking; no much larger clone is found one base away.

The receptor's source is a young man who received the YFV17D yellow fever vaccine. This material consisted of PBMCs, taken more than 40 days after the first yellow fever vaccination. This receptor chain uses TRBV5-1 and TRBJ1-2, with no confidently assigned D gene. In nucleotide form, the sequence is TGCGCCAGCAGCTTGGGTCAGGCGGCTAACTATGGCTACACCTTC. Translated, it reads CASSLGQAANYGYTF.